The 9 T cell receptor beta chains presented below share a single source sample, sequenced in a study of blood T cell repertoires in COVID-19 (TCRdb year 2020). Preparation of the library involved the immunoSEQ multiplex PCR assay. TCRdb stores this immuneACCESS table with in-frame sequences only. Part of the clones is absent; in the studies checked, under half of the shortfall reflects unresolved V genes, and no reason is known for the rest. The sample has 84,000 or so clones on record, 87% of them singletons. The ten largest clones add up to more than 4.5% of the sample. The sequenced sample consisted of peripheral blood. These receptors all come from a man between 60 and 75 years old with acute or convalescent COVID-19.

The chain links TRBV7-2 to TRBJ2-7; D might be TRBD2 (6 bases). Germline CDR1 is SGHTA and CDR2 is FQGNSA. CDR3 length: 13 amino acids. V was pared by 3 bases and J by 2 bases, with 8 bases between. The CDR3 reads CASSLSGAYEQYF. The CDR3 DNA is TGTGCCAGCAGCTTGTCGGGGGCCTACGAGCAGTACTTC.

The chain combines TRBV21-1 with TRBJ1-1. TRBV21-1 has pseudogene status. The CDR3 sequence is 17 residues long. The CDR3 sequence: CASRGSPRGNMNTEAFF. DNA of the CDR3: TGTGCCAGCCGCGGAAGTCCCCGGGGGAACATGAACACTGAAGCTTTCTTT.

The chain employs TRBV5-5 and TRBJ2-5, with 15 bases matching TRBD2. Germline loops: CDR1 SGHKS, CDR2 YYEKEE (reference sequence). Trimming removed 4 bases from V and 9 bases from J; junction bases left unmatched: 13. There are 17 residues in the CDR3. This CDR3 is CASSPSGTSGGPGAQYF. The CDR3 coding sequence is TGTGCCAGCAGCCCCTCCGGGACTAGCGGGGGGCCTGGGGCCCAGTACTTC.

The chain recombines TRBV11-3 with TRBJ2-1; D is perhaps TRBD1 (6 bases). Germline loops: CDR1 SGHNT, CDR2 YENEEA. The CDR3 loop spans 18 amino acids. V lost 2 bases to trimming and J lost 0 bases, with 17 bases between them. The CDR3 DNA reads TGTGCCAGCAGCTTAACGGCAGGGGCTACGAGCTCCTACAATGAGCAGTTCTTC. Residues: CASSLTAGATSSYNEQFF.

The V gene is TRBV15, the J gene TRBJ1-4, with 8 positions matching TRBD1. V shed 1 base and J 7 bases; nucleotides not matched to a gene: 5. In germline, CDR1 is LNHNV, CDR2 YYDKDF (reference sequence). The CDR3 length is 15 residues. DNA of the CDR3: TGTGCCACCAGCAGAGTGGGCAGGGGGCGTGAAAAACTGTTTTTT. Its translation is CATSRVGRGREKLFF. Looking up the rest from reference TRBV15 and TRBJ1-4 gives the full variable domain: DAMVIQNPRYQVTQFGKPVTLSCSQTLNHNVMYWYQQKSSQAPKLLFHYYDKDFNNEADTPDNFQSRRPNTSFCFLDIRSPGLGDTAMYLCATSRVGRGREKLFFGSGTQLSVL.

This chain links TRBV9 with TRBJ1-2; tentative D call: TRBD1 (5 bases). The CDR3 has 15 residues. Deletions cut 4 bases from V and 4 bases from J, with 17 bases between. Per germline, CDR1 SGDLS and CDR2 YYNGEE. The CDR3 here is CASSRLWTGGYGYTF. The CDR3 region has the DNA TGTGCCAGCAGCCGACTTTGGACGGGGGGCTATGGCTACACCTTC.

The CDR3 here is CASSPKQGIFGQFF. CDR3 bases: TGTGCCAGCAGCCCAAAACAGGGGATTTTCGGGCAGTTCTTC. This sequence joins TRBV7-8 and TRBJ2-1; the match to TRBD1 covers 7 bases. CDR3 size: 14 residues. Unmatched junction bases numbered 13, after V lost 5 bases and J lost 12 bases. Germline CDR1 and CDR2: SGHVS and FQNEAQ.

The chain employs TRBV6-5 and TRBJ1-6, with TRBD1 as a possible D gene (5 bases). Germline V lookup: CDR1 MNHEY, CDR2 SVGAGI. V was cut by 5 bases and J by 5 bases, with 10 bases left in between. This CDR3 has 14 residues. CDR3 nucleotide sequence: TGTGCCAGCAGTCTCAGGGATAATAATTCACCCCTCCACTTT. This codes for CASSLRDNNSPLHF.

V usage is TRBV30 and J usage is TRBJ2-1, with 13 bases fitting TRBD2. Germline V gene lookup returns CDR1 GTSNPN and CDR2 SVGIG (reference sequence). The CDR3 has 19 residues. V lost 1 base, J lost 0 bases, and 9 bases stayed unmatched. The CDR3 coding sequence is TGTGCCTGGAGTGCCGGAACAACTAGCGGGGGGGACTCCTACAATGAGCAGTTCTTC. Its protein is CAWSAGTTSGGDSYNEQFF. Combining the CDR3 with reference TRBV30 and TRBJ2-1 gives the whole variable domain SQTIHQWPATLVQPVGSPLSLECTVEGTSNPNLYWYRQAAGRGLQLLFYSVGIGQISSEVPQNLSASRPQDRQFILSSKKLLLSDSGFYLCAWSAGTTSGGDSYNEQFFGPGTRLTVL.